The T cell receptor (beta chain) under discussion was sequenced for a study of blood T cell repertoires in COVID-19. As for the study in general: Sites in the United States, Italy and Spain provided acute and convalescent COVID-19 samples. The analysed material was cDNA or gDNA that came from T cells, B-cell-depleted T cells, or PBMCs.

Trimming shortened V by 4 bases and J by 8 bases, and 17 bases separated the two germline ends. The CDR3 loop spans 14 amino acids. The germline V gene encodes CDR1 MNHEY and CDR2 SMNVEV (reference sequence). In the original processing: Amplification of reference gene primers was used by the study to estimate nucleated cell counts. The data were produced by immunoSEQ multiplex PCR, yet TCRdb's version contains in-frame clones alone and is incomplete. Clone size and the V and J calls come from that table; the DNA yielded D and trimming. The profile shows tens of thousands of clones, roughly three quarters of them singletons.

The gene calls are TRBV27 and TRBJ1-1; D may be TRBD1 (5 bases). Source material: peripheral blood. The sequence was collected from a man aged 65 to 79 with acute or convalescent COVID-19. The DNA for the CDR3 is TGTGCCAGCAGTTATTCCAGGGCCCGAACAGAAGCTTTCTTT. Encoded protein: CASSYSRARTEAFF.